One and the same sample provided the 15 T cell receptor beta chains below, sequenced in a study of blood T cells in healthy people across ages (dated by TCRdb to the mid-2010s). The library was produced with 5' RACE. The reads were generated on an Illumina HiSeq 2500. A second PCR of roughly 7 to 11 cycles was performed with a sample-barcoded 5' primer and a J-beta primer mix. TCRdb trimmed the raw reads at Q25, called clones with MiXCR and kept productive beta chains. Rows matching on CDR3 protein sequence are summarized as one entry with the most common DNA and genes. Here the sample has around 820,000 distinct CDR3 sequences; 20% to 25% occur a single time. The ten largest clonotypes hold roughly 3.5% of the sample. This sample was also put to use in a study of T cells of mothers and their children.

The sample consisted of blood. Every receptor here comes from a boy aged 5-17 years in good health.

The rearrangement links TRBV6-2 or TRBV6-3 to TRBJ2-7, with 10 bases identical to TRBD2. V was pared by 7 bases and J by 5 bases, with 8 bases of the junction left unmatched. The CDR3 totals 14 residues. Germline assignment: CDR1 MNHEY and CDR2 SVGEGT. CDR3 sequence (DNA): TGTGCCAGCACCTTACTAGCGGGATACCACGAGCAGTACTTC. As protein: CASTLLAGYHEQYF.

The V gene is TRBV5-1, the J gene TRBJ2-1; 10 positions match TRBD2. The junction had 8 bases not matched to a gene; V was cut back by 1 base and J by 7 bases. Germline-derived CDR1 and CDR2 are SGHRS and YFSETQ. This CDR3 is 16 amino acids long. The CDR3 sequence is CASSLSLAGVGNEQFF. CDR3 DNA: TGCGCCAGCAGCTTGTCCCTAGCGGGGGTGGGGAATGAGCAGTTCTTC.

This clonotype turned up a few times. This chain links TRBV11-2 with TRBJ2-1, with 12 bases lining up with TRBD2. V was clipped by 1 base and J by 7 bases; unmatched bases: 2. CDR3 length: 15 amino acids. Germline CDR1 SGHAT, CDR2 FQNNGV. This CDR3 reads CASSLVGTSGNEQFF. In DNA form, the CDR3 reads TGTGCCAGCAGCTTAGTCGGGACTAGCGGGAATGAGCAGTTCTTC.

This clonotype was detected only a few times. V gene TRBV11-2 combines with J gene TRBJ2-1; D might be TRBD1 (6 bases). The CDR3 covers 18 residues. Trimming removed 0 bases at V and 2 bases at J, with 17 bases between. Germline-derived CDR1 and CDR2 are SGHAT and FQNNGV. The CDR3 nucleotides are TGTGCCAGCAGCTTAGAACGGCCCCAGGGGATACCCTACAATGAGCAGTTCTTC. The encoded protein is CASSLERPQGIPYNEQFF.

This clonotype turned up a few times. The V call is TRBV12-3 or TRBV12-4, the J call TRBJ1-4; TRBD1 agrees at 8 bases. Unmatched junction bases numbered 13, after V lost 5 bases and J lost 8 bases. CDR3 size: 16 residues. The CDR3 sequence is CASSPGPRGLGEKLFF. CDR3 DNA sequence: TGTGCCAGCAGTCCAGGACCCAGGGGGCTTGGGGAAAAACTGTTTTTT.

A few counts support this clonotype. The V gene is TRBV2, the J gene TRBJ2-1, with D perhaps matching TRBD2 (5 bases). The germline V gene has CDR1 SNHLY and CDR2 FYNNEI. Trimming pared 3 bases from V and 10 bases from J, leaving 19 bases between. This CDR3 has 15 residues. The CDR3 sequence: CASSEFYSPGSEQFF. The CDR3 bases are TGTGCCAGCAGTGAGTTTTATAGCCCGGGAAGCGAGCAGTTCTTC.

This clonotype came up a few times. CDR3 coding DNA: TGTGCCAGCAGTGAAGTCTCCTACGAGCAGTACTTC. Translated, it gives CASSEVSYEQYF. The chain uses TRBV6-1 and TRBJ2-7; D is unresolved. The germline CDR1 and CDR2 sequences are MNHNS and SASEGT. Trimming shortened V by 1 base and J by 0 bases, and 1 base separated the two germline ends. This CDR3 contains 12 residues.

This clonotype has only a few counts. V gene TRBV23-1 combines with J gene TRBJ2-7; D remains ambiguous. TRBV23-1 belongs to the ORF category, with a function that is uncertain. This CDR3 comprises 14 residues. V gave up 7 bases and J gave up 3 bases, with 16 bases separating them. The CDR3 DNA reads as TGCGCCAGCAACGGTGATGACGAGAGCTACGAGCAGTACTTC. Encoded protein: CASNGDDESYEQYF.

This chain connects TRBV7-2 to TRBJ1-3, with a possible D match to TRBD1 (6 bases). V was trimmed by 5 bases and J by 1 base, leaving 9 bases between them. Germline V gene lookup returns CDR1 SGHTA and CDR2 FQGNSA. CDR3 length: 14 residues. CDR3 amino acids: CASSKQGSGNTIYF. CDR3 sequence (DNA): TGTGCCAGCAGCAAACAGGGATCTGGAAACACCATATATTTT.

The rearrangement links TRBV18 to TRBJ2-7; 9 positions match TRBD1. Germline V lookup: CDR1 KGHSH, CDR2 LQKENI. The CDR3 is made up of 14 amino acids. Unmatched junction bases numbered 4, after V lost 3 bases and J lost 4 bases. CDR3 protein: CASSPGTGKYEQYF. The DNA of the CDR3 is TGTGCCAGCTCACCCGGGACAGGGAAGTACGAGCAGTACTTC.

This clonotype was counted a few times. This chain connects TRBV27 to TRBJ1-3; 7 bases align to TRBD1. This CDR3 has 15 residues. The V segment lost 3 bases and the J segment 4 bases; nucleotides outside the gene matches: 6. Germline V gene sequence: CDR1 MNHEY, CDR2 SMNVEV (reference sequence). The CDR3 DNA follows: TGTGCCAGCAGTTTCAGAGGGGGCGCGGGAAACACCATATATTTT. Residues: CASSFRGGAGNTIYF.

The CDR3 DNA follows: TGTGCCAGCAGTTACTTATCAGTCACAGATACGCAGTATTTT. This codes for CASSYLSVTDTQYF. The genes are TRBV6-5 and TRBJ2-3; D remains unclear. The germline V and J ends were trimmed by 1 base and 2 bases, with 7 bases remaining between them. The CDR3 runs to 14 residues. Per the germline V gene, CDR1 is MNHEY and CDR2 is SVGAGI.

Concerning this clonotype itself: A read error may be the cause here, since a much bigger clone is one base away. V is TRBV11-2 and J is TRBJ1-2; perhaps TRBD1 as D (6 bases). Per germline, CDR1 SGHAT and CDR2 FQNNGV. The CDR3 runs 17 residues. The CDR3, as DNA: TGTGCCAGCAGCCCCCAAGGGAAGCAGGGACAAAACCATGGCCACACCTTC. Encoded protein: CASSPQGKQGQNHGHTF. Combining the CDR3 with reference TRBV11-2 and TRBJ1-2 gives the whole variable domain EAGVAQSPRYKIIEKRQSVAFWCNPISGHATLYWYQQILGQGPKLLIQFQNNGVVDDSQLPKDRFSAERLKGVDSTLKIQPAKLEDSAVYLCASSPQGKQGQNHGHTFGSGTRLTVV.

This clonotype has only a few counts. The chain is built from TRBV28 and TRBJ2-5, with a tentative D call TRBD1 (6 bases). TRBJ2-7 explains the end of the DNA better; the J call may be wrong. This CDR3 has 15 amino acids. Germline V gives CDR1 MDHEN, CDR2 SYDVKM. The CDR3 DNA reads TGTGCCAGCAGGGATAGGACAGTTCCCCCCTACGAGCAGTACTTC. Its translation is CASRDRTVPPYEQYF.

The V gene is TRBV12-3 or TRBV12-4, the J gene TRBJ2-5, with D tentatively TRBD2 (5 bases). Gene TRBJ2-7 matches the end of the DNA better, so the J call may be wrong. This CDR3 has 14 residues. This CDR3 reads CASSQDLGFGEQYF. DNA for the CDR3: TGTGCCAGCAGCCAGGACTTGGGCTTCGGCGAGCAGTACTTC.